Below are 23 T cell receptor beta chains sequenced from a single sample in a study of human T cells and chemical hapten exposure. One entry per CDR3 protein, called by TCRdb with MiXCR from the RACE reads. Of 30,000 to 40,000 distinct CDR3 sequences listed, roughly 13% are singletons. Time point denoted: patch test 3, about 24 weeks after DPC sensitization. Treatment described: therapeutic diphenylcyclopropenone sensitization with weekly scalp DPC. It was unfractionated whole blood from which total RNA was extracted. The source material was whole blood, sampled in connection with sensitization to the hapten diphenylcyclopropenone (DPC). Source of these receptors: a woman aged 40 to 55 with alopecia areata. Some clones in this sample may be carry-over from other donors' samples.

As DNA, the CDR3 is TGTGCCAGCAGCTTAGAACGGAGAACTGAAGCTTTCTTT. This codes for CASSLERRTEAFF. V usage is TRBV11-3 and J usage is TRBJ1-1, with no clear D. The CDR3 contains 13 residues. The germline V gene has CDR1 SGHNT and CDR2 YENEEA. The ends were cut back, 0 bases at V and 5 bases at J, with 7 bases in the middle.

This clonotype was detected ten times or more. V is TRBV29-1 and J is TRBJ2-1; 10 nucleotides agree with TRBD2. Looked up from germline, CDR1 is SQVTM and CDR2 is ANQGSEA. The CDR3 consists of 12 residues. V dropped 4 bases and J dropped 7; count of bases not matched to a gene: 1. The CDR3 DNA is TGCAGCGTTGCTAGCGGGAGTAATGAGCAGTTCTTC. Its translation is CSVASGSNEQFF.

This clonotype was detected a few times. V usage is TRBV3-1 and J usage is TRBJ2-4; the D is unclear. Germline V gene data show CDR1 as LGHDT and CDR2 as YNNKEL (reference sequence). This CDR3 region has 13 residues. V was cut by 0 bases and J by 5 bases, with 5 bases left in between. The CDR3 sequence: CASSQDLQNIQYF. The CDR3 DNA is TGTGCCAGCAGCCAAGACCTACAAAACATTCAGTACTTC.

Many counts were recorded for this clonotype. The chain is built from TRBV28 and TRBJ2-7, with 7 bases that match TRBD2. Germline CDR1 reads MDHEN; CDR2 reads SYDVKM. J gave up 6 bases and V 4 bases, and 12 bases lay outside the gene matches. The CDR3 runs 15 residues. The DNA of the CDR3 is TGTGCCAGCAGTTCCCCGTCGAGCGGGAATGGCGAGCAGTACTTC. It yields the protein CASSSPSSGNGEQYF.

A few counts support this clonotype. The CDR3 sequence is CASSLVRGILDEQFF. The DNA of the CDR3 is TGTGCCAGCAGTTTGGTGAGGGGAATTTTGGATGAGCAGTTCTTC. The chain has TRBV28 and TRBJ2-1, with D perhaps matching TRBD1 or TRBD2 (5 bases each). V dropped 3 bases and J dropped 8 bases, with 17 bases sitting between them. This CDR3 has 15 residues. Germline lookup yields CDR1 MDHEN and CDR2 SYDVKM.

This clonotype appeared many times. The V gene is TRBV19, the J gene TRBJ2-7; D perhaps matches TRBD2 (5 bases). Trimming removed 2 bases from V and 5 bases from J, with 7 bases in between. There are 12 residues in the CDR3. Looked up from germline, CDR1 is LNHDA and CDR2 is SQIVND (reference sequence). CDR3 in DNA: TGTGCCAGTAGTATATCGGGAAACGAGCAGTACTTC. Its translation: CASSISGNEQYF.

In this sample, this clonotype turned up many times. The chain employs TRBV29-1 and TRBJ2-7; D unresolved. Trimming stripped 3 bases from V and 2 bases from J, with 8 bases between. Germline assignment: CDR1 SQVTM and CDR2 ANQGSEA. This CDR3 spans 12 amino acids. The CDR3, as DNA: TGCAGCGTTGAGGCGGAGACCTACGAGCAGTACTTC. It is translated as CSVEAETYEQYF.

This clonotype has only a few counts. The gene calls are TRBV11-3 and TRBJ1-2, with D tentatively TRBD1 (6 bases). CDR3 length: 12 residues. Germline-derived CDR1 and CDR2 are SGHNT and YENEEA. Trimming stripped 6 bases from V and 8 bases from J, with 13 bases between. The CDR3 nucleotides read TGTGCCAGCAGGGAGAGTGGGGGCGGCTACACCTTC. Its protein is CASRESGGGYTF.

This clonotype was seen many times. The gene calls are TRBV20-1 and TRBJ1-2; D ambiguous. Germline assignment: CDR1 DFQATT and CDR2 SNEGSKA (reference sequence). This CDR3 region has 14 residues. Trimming pared 0 bases from V and 0 bases from J, leaving 8 bases between. The CDR3 region has the DNA TGCAGTGCTAGAGATCGTTCCTCTAACTATGGCTACACCTTC. This codes for CSARDRSSNYGYTF.

This clonotype was recorded a few times. The chain links TRBV7-8 to TRBJ2-5; D possibly matches TRBD1 or TRBD2 (5 bases each). V gave up 5 bases and J gave up 1 base, with 20 bases separating them. Per the germline V gene, CDR1 is SGHVS and CDR2 is FQNEAQ. The CDR3 runs 17 residues. For the CDR3, the DNA is TGTGCCAGCAGCCCCCGAAGGGTAGGGGCGGGCCAAGAGACCCAGTACTTC. This codes for CASSPRRVGAGQETQYF.

This clonotype was detected ten times or more. The genes are TRBV29-1 and TRBJ2-5; no clear D. The CDR3 is 14 amino acids. Per the germline V gene, CDR1 is SQVTM and CDR2 is ANQGSEA. With 1 base removed from V and 1 base from J, the gap between germline ends came to 10 bases. CDR3 protein: CSVEVGSIQETQYF. Written as DNA, the CDR3 is TGCAGCGTTGAAGTAGGGTCAATCCAAGAGACCCAGTACTTC.

The V call is TRBV5-1, the J call TRBJ1-6, with TRBD1 matching over 7 bases. The CDR3 length is 17 residues. V lost 1 base and J lost 5; bases outside the gene matches: 9. CDR1 is SGHRS, CDR2 YFSETQ, per germline. In DNA, the CDR3 is TGCGCCAGCAGCTTGTTTTTCCCGGGACAGAATAATTCACCCCTCCACTTT. Protein sequence: CASSLFFPGQNNSPLHF.

This clonotype was counted many times. The J gene is TRBJ2-7, the V gene TRBV19, with D perhaps given as TRBD1 or TRBD2 (6 bases each). Germline loops: CDR1 LNHDA, CDR2 SQIVND (reference sequence). The V gene lost 5 bases and the J gene lost 0 bases, with 14 bases spanning the gap. The CDR3 totals 15 residues. The DNA for the CDR3 is TGTGCCAGTAGTCATCCGGGGGCTGTCTCCTACGAGCAGTACTTC. Residues: CASSHPGAVSYEQYF.

The chain is built from TRBV11-3 and TRBJ2-7; D perhaps matches TRBD2 (6 bases). Trimming removed 7 bases at V and 2 bases at J, with 18 bases between. Germline assignment: CDR1 SGHNT and CDR2 YENEEA. The CDR3 loop spans 15 amino acids. The CDR3 nucleotides are TGTGCCAGCACCGCAACCGCGGGACCAACCTACGAGCAGTACTTC. It is translated as CASTATAGPTYEQYF.

V and J are TRBV28 and TRBJ1-2, with unresolved D. With 1 base removed from V and 0 bases from J, the gap between germline ends came to 9 bases. The CDR3 runs 15 residues. CDR1 is MDHEN and CDR2 is SYDVKM in the germline V gene. The CDR3 sequence: CASSLSRWANYGYTF. For the CDR3, the DNA is TGTGCCAGCAGTTTATCCCGTTGGGCTAACTATGGCTACACCTTC.

The rearrangement joins TRBV10-3 to TRBJ1-2; TRBD1 matches 9 bases. Germline V gives CDR1 ENHRY, CDR2 SYGVKD. V shed 5 bases, J shed 7 bases, and the junction held 14 bases outside the gene matches. The CDR3 has 16 residues. The CDR3 DNA follows: TGTGCCATCAGTCCCCCACCTGCCGGGACAGGGACTGGCTACACCTTC. Translated, it gives CAISPPPAGTGTGYTF.

The chain has TRBV4-1 and TRBJ2-2, with 8 bases that match TRBD2. The CDR3 is 14 residues long. Trimming removed 6 bases from V and 5 bases from J; junction bases left unmatched: 5. In germline, CDR1 is MGHRA, CDR2 YSYEKL. The CDR3 DNA is TGCGCCAGCAGTAACACGGGGGGGACCGGGGAGCTGTTTTTT. It encodes CASSNTGGTGELFF.

The V and J genes are TRBV12-3 or TRBV12-4 and TRBJ2-5; possible D gene TRBD1, 6 bases. The length of the CDR3 is 13 residues. V dropped 6 bases and J dropped 4 bases, with 12 bases sitting between them. The CDR3: CASSVSGVETQYF. The CDR3 DNA sequence: TGTGCCAGCAGCGTCTCAGGGGTAGAGACCCAGTACTTC.

The sample holds a few counts of this clonotype. This sequence joins TRBV28 and TRBJ2-1, with 8 bases identical to TRBD1. The ends lost 3 bases at V and 5 bases at J; junction bases unmatched: 9. The CDR3 extends over 16 amino acids. Germline CDR1 and CDR2: MDHEN and SYDVKM. The CDR3 here is CASSFPPGQEDNEQFF. The CDR3 nucleotides read TGTGCCAGCAGTTTCCCTCCGGGACAGGAGGACAATGAGCAGTTCTTC.

The chain joins TRBV5-1 to TRBJ2-7; 7 bases align to TRBD1. The germline V gene has CDR1 SGHRS and CDR2 YFSETQ. Losses at the gene ends were 4 bases for V and 0 bases for J; bases not matched to a gene: 7. The CDR3 extends over 15 amino acids. CDR3 nucleotide sequence: TGCGCCAGCAGCCCGGACCGACAGGGCTCCTACGAGCAGTACTTC. Its protein product is CASSPDRQGSYEQYF.

This clonotype was seen many times. This sequence joins TRBV29-1 and TRBJ2-7; D is possibly TRBD1 (7 bases). Germline V lookup: CDR1 SQVTM, CDR2 ANQGSEA. The V gene lost 5 bases and the J gene lost 0 bases, with 14 bases spanning the gap. The CDR3 is 14 residues long. The CDR3 region has the DNA TGCAGCGTTCGAGGGGGGACAGCCTCCTACGAGCAGTACTTC. It is translated as CSVRGGTASYEQYF.

This clonotype was found many times. CDR3 region: CASSLDRGPYEQYF. CDR3 nucleotide sequence: TGTGCCAGCAGCTTAGACAGGGGCCCCTACGAGCAGTACTTC. The V call is TRBV7-2, the J call TRBJ2-7, with 7 bases fitting TRBD1. Per the germline V gene, CDR1 is SGHTA and CDR2 is FQGNSA. The V gene end was trimmed by 1 base and the J gene end by 2 bases; junction bases not matched to a gene: 2. CDR3 length: 14 residues.

The CDR3 loop is CASSWLAGEGETQYF. DNA of the CDR3: TGTGCCAGCAGCTGGCTAGCGGGAGAGGGAGAGACCCAGTACTTC. The chain combines TRBV7-3 with TRBJ2-5; 10 bases are shared with TRBD2. The CDR3 totals 15 residues. Germline loops: CDR1 SGHTA, CDR2 FQGTGA. Losses at the gene ends were 4 bases for V and 4 bases for J; bases not matched to a gene: 6.